This T cell receptor (beta chain) was profiled in a study of blood T cell repertoires in COVID-19. Across the whole study: Acute-phase and convalescent COVID-19 samples originated in the United States, Italy and Spain. Nucleic acid was either cDNA or gDNA, and it came from T cells, B-cell-depleted T cells, or PBMCs.

This clone has just a few counts. Germline CDR1 reads SNHLY; CDR2 reads FYNNEI. V lost 7 bases and J lost 1, with 10 bases in between. CDR3 size: 13 residues. As handled by the study authors: Amplified reference gene primers provided the basis for estimating nucleated cell counts. The data were produced by immunoSEQ multiplex PCR, yet TCRdb's version contains in-frame clones alone and is incomplete. V, J and clone size reflect that table, while D and trimming were determined from the DNA. The sample includes about 58,000 clones, about 83% of them seen just once. The sequencing sample was made of peripheral blood. The chain uses TRBV2 and TRBJ1-1; TRBD1 might be the D (5 bases). The TCR was taken from a man aged 40-49 years with active COVID-19. The CDR3 bases are TGTGCCAGCACCAGGGCCGCGAACACTGAAGCTTTCTTT. Protein sequence: CASTRAANTEAFF.